These 14 T cell receptor beta chains came from one sample sequenced in a study of blood T cells in healthy people across ages. For the second PCR, which ran for about 7 to 11 cycles, a sample-barcoded 5' primer and a J-beta primer mix were used. TCRdb passed the 5' RACE reads through MiXCR, listing each CDR3 protein once. The sample carries 890,000 or so distinct CDR3 sequences, less than 80% recorded once. The source material was blood. The receptors shown here come from a man aged 30 to 45 in good health.

This chain joins TRBV4-3 and TRBJ2-7; D might be TRBD2 (6 bases). The J call may be in error: the DNA end matches TRBJ2-5 better. Germline CDR1 reads LGHNA; CDR2 reads YSLEER. This CDR3 has 14 residues. This chain's CDR3 is CASSQDGGMETQYF. The CDR3 region has the DNA TGCGCCAGCAGCCAAGACGGGGGAATGGAGACCCAGTACTTC.

A few counts support this clonotype. V is TRBV29-1 and J is TRBJ2-1; D perhaps matches TRBD2 (6 bases). The CDR3 spans 14 residues. V was pared by 8 bases and J by 6 bases, with 20 bases between. The germline CDR1 and CDR2 sequences are SQVTM and ANQGSEA. The CDR3 DNA follows: TGCAGCTGGGAGGTCGGGGAAGGCTCCAATGAGCAGTTCTTC. Translated: CSWEVGEGSNEQFF.

The V gene is TRBV4-3, the J gene TRBJ2-1; D possibly matches TRBD1 or TRBD2 (5 bases each). Between the trimmed V and J ends, which lost 0 bases and 0 bases, there was a span of 21 bases. Germline CDR1 LGHNA, CDR2 YSLEER. The CDR3 has 20 residues. The CDR3 protein is CASSQDWFRGTEYSYNEQFF. CDR3 nucleotides: TGCGCCAGCAGCCAAGATTGGTTTCGGGGCACGGAGTACTCCTACAATGAGCAGTTCTTC.

The chain carries TRBV5-1 and TRBJ1-6, with D hard to call. This CDR3 is built from 13 residues. V was shortened by 0 bases and J by 8 bases, with 6 bases between the two germline ends. Germline lookup yields CDR1 SGHRS and CDR2 YFSETQ. CDR3 residues: CASSLDVDSPLHF. The CDR3 bases are TGCGCCAGCAGCTTGGATGTGGATTCACCCCTCCACTTT.

The chain uses TRBV9 and TRBJ1-1, with unresolved D. Germline V CDR1 and CDR2: SGDLS, YYNGEE. V lost 3 bases to trimming and J lost 2 bases, with 14 bases between them. The CDR3 is 15 amino acids. This chain's CDR3 is CASSAQVAENTEAFF. For the CDR3, the DNA is TGTGCCAGCAGCGCCCAGGTGGCCGAAAACACTGAAGCTTTCTTT.

The sample holds one count of this clonotype. The rearrangement uses TRBV9 and TRBJ2-2; 10 bases line up with TRBD2. J gave up 1 base and V 3 bases, and 9 bases lay outside the gene matches. Germline CDR1 reads SGDLS; CDR2 reads YYNGEE. This CDR3 is built from 18 residues. The CDR3 DNA is TGTGCCAGCAGCGGTATGGGACTAGCGAAAGGGAACACCGGGGAGCTGTTTTTT. It translates to CASSGMGLAKGNTGELFF.

This clonotype was observed a few times. The rearrangement uses TRBV20-1 and TRBJ2-1; TRBD1 matches 10 bases. V lost 6 bases and J lost 7; bases outside the gene matches: 9. From germline, CDR1 is DFQATT and CDR2 SNEGSKA (reference sequence). This CDR3 is 14 amino acids long. The CDR3: CSAPRDRGRNEQFF. The CDR3 bases are TGCAGTGCCCCCCGAGACAGGGGGCGGAATGAGCAGTTCTTC.

This clonotype was found once. The junction does not match germline at one end; this may be a read error. The CDR3 protein is CACSVATGGVRYNEQFF. CDR3 nucleotides: TGTGCCTGCAGCGTAGCTACCGGGGGGGTCCGGTACAATGAGCAGTTCTTC. The chain recombines TRBV9 with TRBJ2-1; TRBD2 matches 8 bases. In germline, CDR1 is SGDLS, CDR2 YYNGEE. This CDR3 spans 17 amino acids.

This clonotype was recorded a few times. V gene TRBV4-3 combines with J gene TRBJ2-1, with TRBD2 matching over 10 bases. The V gene end was trimmed by 0 bases and the J gene end by 8 bases; junction bases not matched to a gene: 7. Looked up from germline, CDR1 is LGHNA and CDR2 is YSLEER. The CDR3 length is 16 residues. In DNA, the CDR3 is TGCGCCAGCAGCCAAGATGGGGTAGCGGGGGGCTATGAGCAGTTCTTC. Its protein is CASSQDGVAGGYEQFF.

The rearrangement uses TRBV6-2 or TRBV6-3 and TRBJ2-3, with 12 nucleotides matching TRBD2. The J segment lost 4 bases and the V segment lost 6 bases, leaving 11 bases of the junction unmatched. There are 17 residues in the CDR3. The germline V gene encodes CDR1 MNHEY and CDR2 SVGEGT. CDR3 region: CASSYPASGGASDTQYF. CDR3 in DNA: TGTGCCAGCAGCTACCCCGCTAGCGGGGGGGCTTCAGATACGCAGTATTTT.

This sequence joins TRBV4-3 and TRBJ2-1; 8 bases are a match to TRBD2. The V gene's germline CDR1 is LGHNA and CDR2 YSLEER. V dropped 3 bases and J dropped 3; count of bases not matched to a gene: 7. This CDR3 is built from 16 residues. The CDR3 here is CASSHYWAGGYNEQFF. CDR3 nucleotide sequence: TGCGCCAGCAGCCACTACTGGGCGGGGGGCTACAATGAGCAGTTCTTC.

The rearrangement joins TRBV20-1 to TRBJ1-2, with D possibly being TRBD1 (5 bases). V shed 6 bases and J shed 8 bases, with 19 bases lying between them. Germline V gene sequence: CDR1 DFQATT, CDR2 SNEGSKA (reference sequence). The CDR3 consists of 13 residues. The CDR3 loop is CSAPDGRGGGYTF. DNA for the CDR3: TGCAGTGCCCCCGACGGCCGGGGGGGGGGCTACACCTTC.

The chain recombines TRBV10-3 with TRBJ2-7, with D possibly matching TRBD1 (6 bases). CDR1 and CDR2 (germline): ENHRY, SYGVKD. The CDR3 is made up of 14 amino acids. The V end was cut by 0 bases, the J end by 9 bases, with 15 bases between. CDR3 nucleotide sequence: TGTGCCATCAGTGAGTCTCCACAGGGAAGCGCGCAGTACTTC. Residues: CAISESPQGSAQYF.

J is TRBJ2-7 and V is TRBV7-3; D might be TRBD1 or TRBD2, each matching 5 bases. CDR1 is SGHTA, CDR2 FQGTGA, per germline. The CDR3 runs to 18 residues. V was pared by 1 base and J by 7 bases, with 26 bases between. The CDR3 sequence: CASSLRPVWQGDYNEQYF. CDR3 DNA sequence: TGTGCCAGCAGCTTAAGACCTGTCTGGCAGGGAGACTACAATGAGCAGTACTTC.